The present TCR beta chain was sequenced within a study of blood T cell repertoires in COVID-19. Study details: PBMCs, B-cell-depleted T cells, or T cells were the source of the cDNA or gDNA that made up the material.

Libraries were prepared by immunoSEQ multiplex PCR; TCRdb keeps only in-frame clonotypes and omits some of them. Among under 45,000 clones, 70% to 90% were seen once, and the ten largest hold 3.5% to 5.5%. The CDR3 sequence is 13 residues long. Deletions cut 8 bases from V and 0 bases from J, with 8 bases between. Germline V lookup: CDR1 ENHRY, CDR2 SYGVKD. This sequence was found in a man aged 55 to 70 with acute or convalescent COVID-19. The V call is TRBV10-3, the J call TRBJ2-1; D not certain. The specimen was peripheral blood. Here the CDR3 reads CAISPGSYNEQFF. CDR3 DNA: TGTGCCATCTCCCCGGGCTCCTACAATGAGCAGTTCTTC.